The entry below gives a single TCR beta chain sequence along with its context. Per the original methods: Amplification of reference gene primers was used by the study to estimate nucleated cell counts. The assay was immunoSEQ multiplex PCR, and TCRdb's table has in-frame clones only and misses some. The DNA gave D and trimming, while V, J and clone size come from that table. The table records some 300,000 clones, approximately 90% of them present only once. The data derive from a study of blood T cell repertoires in COVID-19. V lost 5 bases, J lost 6 bases, and 5 bases stayed unmatched. Germline V gene lookup returns CDR1 SQVTM and CDR2 ANQGSEA. This CDR3 is 12 amino acids long.

Sequenced input: peripheral blood. The TCR comes from a woman aged 45-59 years with COVID-19, enrolled during active disease. The chain carries TRBV29-1 and TRBJ2-3; 7 positions match TRBD2. The CDR3 protein is CSVFPGGDTQYF. The DNA for the CDR3 is TGCAGCGTTTTTCCGGGAGGTGATACGCAGTATTTT.